This T cell receptor (beta chain) came from a study of blood T cell repertoires in COVID-19 (dated by TCRdb to about 2020). About the study as a whole: Samples from collaborators originated in the United States, Italy and Spain and spanned both the acute and convalescent phases of COVID-19. The prospective study material was composed of cDNA or gDNA derived from T cells, B-cell-depleted T cells, or PBMCs. Subjects who had been exposed to COVID-19, were actively infected with it, or had recovered from it provided the deeply sampled blood TCRbeta repertoires that made up the dataset. The repertoires were released in a freely available public database meant as a resource for research on the immune response to SARS-CoV-2. Samples came from the ongoing ImmuneRACE study (first 160 participants) plus 1,254 subjects from 6 global collaborators. A de-identified subject ID, COVID-19 status, age in years and sex were almost always included in the sample metadata. HLA class I and class II types, where available, came from metadata supplied by the sample provider rather than from assay-based typing.

With respect to this clone: There is no known antigen for this receptor. No clone much larger than this one lies a single base away; base qualities are absent.

Between the V and J ends, shortened by 8 bases and 3 bases respectively, the junction contains 14 bases. Including the terminal cysteine and phenylalanine, the CDR3 comprises 13 residues. Only the CDR3 DNA stays, 39 bases, in frame from base 1. The germline V gene provides CDR1 SQVTM and CDR2 ANQGSEA. Study-level results and caveats: The amount of clinical and demographic metadata varied by source and participant and was provided uncurated.

TCRbeta CDR3 regions were amplified from genomic DNA using the immunoSEQ Assay, a bias-controlled multiplex PCR. The original pipeline was this. The number of nucleated cells in each sample was estimated from the amplification of reference gene primers within the assay. Sequence reads were collapsed and filtered to measure the absolute abundance of every unique TCRbeta CDR3 rearrangement. For each sample, productive Simpson clonality was calculated as the square root of Simpson's diversity index across productive rearrangements. TCRdb provides this immuneACCESS table in a form limited to in-frame rearrangements. Some clones are lacking; in checked studies, under half of them reflect an unresolved V gene, and why the rest are absent is not known. The V and J calls and clone size come from that table; D and trimming were worked out from the DNA. In this sample the table shows under 200,000 clones, 80% to 95% of which occur a single time. Together, the top ten hold 0.5% to 0.6% of the sample.

The collaborating institutions used their own protocols to collect whole blood in K2EDTA tubes. For TCRbeta analysis, collaborators shipped samples as frozen whole blood, isolated PBMCs, or DNA extracted from either of those sample types. The receptor was isolated from a man aged 50 to 59 with acute or convalescent COVID-19. Sequenced material: peripheral blood. The V and J segments used are TRBV29-1 and TRBJ2-1; the D gene is possibly TRBD2, with 5 bases matching. The DNA sequence is TGCAGCACCGTGGGGAGATTCTACAATGAGCAGTTCTTC. It is translated as CSTVGRFYNEQFF.